These 30 T cell receptor beta chains share one sample of origin, sequenced in a study of cytomegalovirus exposure and HLA in healthy donors. Primers for the PCR totalled 60 Vbeta and 13 Jbeta. TCRdb's table, derived via immunoSEQ multiplex PCR, lists solely in-frame clones and lacks some. Here the sample spans 200,000 to 250,000 clones, around 80% being singletons. Material: PBMCs. Every receptor here comes from a man aged 40-55 years in good health and CMV-seronegative.

V is TRBV5-6 and J is TRBJ1-1; no definite D call. Trimming took 2 bases from V and 1 from J, leaving 12 bases between them. CDR3 size: 15 residues. In germline, CDR1 is SGHDT, CDR2 YYEEEE. The CDR3 here is CASSFGSGSNTEAFF. Written as DNA, the CDR3 is TGTGCCAGCAGCTTTGGGAGTGGGTCGAACACTGAAGCTTTCTTT.

Points on this clone: Other DNA sequences within the sample encode an identical CDR3. The chain combines TRBV4-2 with TRBJ2-5; 8 bases match TRBD2. This CDR3 spans 18 amino acids. CDR1 and CDR2 from the germline V gene are LGHNA and YNFKEQ. V was clipped by 1 base and J by 4 bases; unmatched bases: 14. CDR3 sequence: CASSQGEGLAGGRETQYF. The CDR3, as DNA: TGTGCCAGCAGCCAAGGAGAAGGGCTAGCGGGCGGTCGAGAGACCCAGTACTTC.

The DNA of the CDR3 is TGTGCCATCAGTTCTGACAGGGTGAACACTGAAGCTTTCTTT. Protein product: CAISSDRVNTEAFF. The rearrangement uses TRBV10-3 and TRBJ1-1, with 7 bases aligning to TRBD1. The V gene end was trimmed by 5 bases and the J gene end by 0 bases; junction bases not matched to a gene: 3. This CDR3 region has 14 residues. CDR1 ENHRY and CDR2 SYGVKD come from the germline V gene.

The DNA for the CDR3 is TGTGCCAGCACCCTCGGGTCTTCCTATGATGAGCAGTTCTTC. It translates to CASTLGSSYDEQFF. V and J are TRBV6-5 and TRBJ2-1; D call uncertain. The CDR3 totals 14 residues. The V end lost 7 bases, the J end lost 8 bases, and 18 bases lay between the germline ends. Germline-derived CDR1 and CDR2 are MNHEY and SVGAGI.

The chain combines TRBV2 with TRBJ1-2; D call uncertain. V gave up 4 bases and J gave up 4 bases, with 10 bases separating them. Per the germline V gene, CDR1 is SNHLY and CDR2 is FYNNEI. This CDR3 comprises 13 residues. CDR3 sequence: CASSVAGVYGYTF. The CDR3 bases are TGTGCCAGCAGTGTAGCCGGAGTCTATGGCTACACCTTC.

The rearrangement links TRBV5-6 to TRBJ1-1, with a possible D match to TRBD1 (5 bases). The CDR3 runs to 14 residues. CDR1 SGHDT and CDR2 YYEEEE come from the germline V gene. Trimming took 3 bases from V and 1 from J, leaving 10 bases between them. CDR3 DNA: TGTGCCAGCAGCTGGGGGGGTGAGAACACTGAAGCTTTCTTT. Amino acids: CASSWGGENTEAFF.

Only a few counts were recorded for this clone. V is TRBV7-9 and J is TRBJ2-7; unclear D gene. The CDR3 has 13 residues. Germline V gene data show CDR1 as SEHNR and CDR2 as FQNEAQ (reference sequence). The ends were cut back, 3 bases at V and 2 bases at J, with 8 bases in the middle. CDR3 protein: CASSFTTTYEQYF. For the CDR3, the DNA is TGTGCCAGCAGCTTTACTACCACCTACGAGCAGTACTTC.

The V gene is TRBV2, the J gene TRBJ2-5; 9 bases are a match to TRBD2. V was clipped by 5 bases and J by 2 bases; unmatched bases: 6. Germline CDR1 and CDR2: SNHLY and FYNNEI. This CDR3 has 15 amino acids. Here the CDR3 reads CASSIGLAIQETQYF. The CDR3 region has the DNA TGTGCCAGCAGTATCGGACTAGCGATACAAGAGACCCAGTACTTC.

CDR3 in amino acids: CATSPGAMNTEAFF. CDR3 nucleotide sequence: TGTGCCACCAGCCCTGGGGCGATGAACACTGAAGCTTTCTTT. This rearrangement joins TRBV15 to TRBJ1-1; a weak D match, TRBD1 (5 bases). Germline CDR1 is LNHNV and CDR2 is YYDKDF (reference sequence). This CDR3 contains 14 residues. V dropped 5 bases and J dropped 0 bases, with 10 bases sitting between them.

This rearrangement joins TRBV5-8 to TRBJ2-7; a weak D match, TRBD2 (5 bases). This CDR3 region has 13 residues. The V gene's germline CDR1 is SGHTS and CDR2 YDEGEE. V lost 0 bases and J 7 bases, leaving 11 bases between the germline ends. This chain's CDR3 is CASSLVGVREQYF. In DNA form, the CDR3 reads TGTGCCAGCAGCTTGGTGGGAGTGAGGGAGCAGTACTTC.

J is TRBJ1-1 and V is TRBV5-6, with D possibly TRBD1 on 5 matching bases. The CDR3 totals 13 residues. Germline V CDR1 and CDR2: SGHDT, YYEEEE. V was trimmed by 4 bases and J by 4 bases, leaving 11 bases between them. CDR3 in amino acids: CASSKTDGTEAFF. CDR3 DNA: TGTGCCAGCAGCAAGACAGACGGCACTGAAGCTTTCTTT.

The chain combines TRBV21-1 with TRBJ1-5. TRBV21-1 is shown as a pseudogene. The CDR3 spans 11 residues. The CDR3 DNA follows: TGTGCCAGCAGCACGGGTCAGCCCCAGCATTTT. Translating it yields CASSTGQPQHF.

The rearrangement joins TRBV9 to TRBJ2-7; TRBD1 aligns across 12 bases. This CDR3 region has 15 residues. Germline V gene sequence: CDR1 SGDLS, CDR2 YYNGEE. The V gene end was trimmed by 4 bases and the J gene end by 2 bases; junction bases not matched to a gene: 4. CDR3 sequence (DNA): TGTGCCAGCAGCCCAGGGACAGGGGGCACCTACGAGCAGTACTTC. It specifies CASSPGTGGTYEQYF.

The J gene is TRBJ2-1, the V gene TRBV27, with TRBD2 matching 9 bases. Per the germline V gene, CDR1 is MNHEY and CDR2 is SMNVEV (reference sequence). J lost 8 bases, V lost 3 bases, and 5 bases had no gene match. The CDR3 is 14 residues long. CDR3 loop: CASSLRGGLHEQFF. The CDR3 coding sequence is TGTGCCAGCAGTTTGCGGGGGGGCCTCCATGAGCAGTTCTTC.

This clone was seen more than once but under ten times. This chain connects TRBV5-4 to TRBJ1-5; the match to TRBD1 covers 10 bases. Trimming took 3 bases from V and 2 from J; bases not matched to a gene: 5. The CDR3 has 16 amino acids. Germline lookup yields CDR1 SGHNT and CDR2 YYREEE (reference sequence). This CDR3 reads CASSSTGTGGNQPQHF. CDR3 coding DNA: TGTGCCAGCAGCTCAACCGGGACAGGGGGCAATCAGCCCCAGCATTTT.

The chain couples TRBV18 to TRBJ2-7, with TRBD1 matching over 7 bases. Germline assignment: CDR1 KGHSH and CDR2 LQKENI. V trimming: 4 bases; J trimming: 1 base; junction bases outside the gene matches: 10. CDR3 length equals 16 residues. The CDR3 protein is CASSLLTTGPSYEQYF. The CDR3 DNA is TGTGCCAGCTCACTCCTAACGACAGGGCCATCCTACGAGCAGTACTTC.

This clone has more than one count but fewer than ten. This chain connects TRBV27 to TRBJ2-5; TRBD2 matches at 9 bases. Per germline, CDR1 MNHEY and CDR2 SMNVEV (reference sequence). Losses at the gene ends were 6 bases for V and 5 bases for J; bases not matched to a gene: 7. The CDR3 has 14 residues. This CDR3 is CASRRASGTETQYF. The DNA for the CDR3 is TGTGCCAGCAGACGAGCTAGCGGGACCGAGACCCAGTACTTC.

CDR3 in DNA: TGCGCCAGCAGCCAAGGGGAAGGGGGTAATTCACCCCTCCACTTT. Encoded protein: CASSQGEGGNSPLHF. J is TRBJ1-6 and V is TRBV4-3, with a tentative D call TRBD1 (6 bases). The CDR3 totals 15 residues. Trimming left V 1 base short and J 6 bases short, with 10 bases between. Per germline, CDR1 LGHNA and CDR2 YSLEER.

The chain is built from TRBV11-2 and TRBJ1-3; weak D call: TRBD1 (5 bases). Trimming took 2 bases from V and 1 from J, leaving 12 bases between them. The CDR3 runs 16 residues. Germline loops: CDR1 SGHAT, CDR2 FQNNGV. CDR3 protein: CASSLLGGVSGNTIYF. DNA of the CDR3: TGTGCCAGCAGCTTATTGGGGGGAGTATCTGGAAACACCATATATTTT.

The J gene is TRBJ2-2, the V gene TRBV18; perhaps TRBD1 as D (5 bases). The germline V gene has CDR1 KGHSH and CDR2 LQKENI. V lost 6 bases to trimming and J lost 6 bases, with 14 bases between them. This CDR3 comprises 14 residues. CDR3 sequence reads: CASSSDKLAGELFF. The CDR3 nucleotides read TGTGCCAGCTCGTCGGACAAACTGGCCGGGGAGCTGTTTTTT.

The chain couples TRBV19 to TRBJ2-1; a weak D match, TRBD2 (6 bases). Trimming shortened V by 9 bases and J by 0 bases, and 15 bases separated the two germline ends. The V gene's germline CDR1 is LNHDA and CDR2 SQIVND (reference sequence). The CDR3 contains 15 residues. The CDR3 spells CASGTHISSYNEQFF. CDR3 nucleotides: TGTGCCAGCGGGACTCACATTAGCTCCTACAATGAGCAGTTCTTC.

The chain is built from TRBV7-9 and TRBJ2-5; a weak D match, TRBD1 (5 bases). CDR1 and CDR2 from the germline V gene are SEHNR and FQNEAQ (reference sequence). The CDR3 runs to 15 residues. Deletions cut 0 bases from V and 2 bases from J, with 10 bases between. DNA for the CDR3: TGTGCCAGCAGCTTAGCAAAGGGGTCTCAAGAGACCCAGTACTTC. Residues: CASSLAKGSQETQYF.

This clone was counted between two and nine times. The chain couples TRBV7-7 to TRBJ2-5; 9 nucleotides match TRBD1. This CDR3 has 15 residues. The V gene's germline CDR1 is SSHAT and CDR2 FNYEAQ (reference sequence). Losses at the gene ends were 1 base for V and 5 bases for J; bases not matched to a gene: 5. Here the CDR3 DNA reads TGTGCCAGCAGCTTAGGGACAGGGGCCCTCGAGACCCAGTACTTC. As protein: CASSLGTGALETQYF.

The chain couples TRBV4-2 to TRBJ1-6, with 9 positions matching TRBD1. The CDR3 consists of 17 residues. CDR1 LGHNA and CDR2 YNFKEQ come from the germline V gene. Trimming at V came to 3 bases and at J to 3 bases, leaving 6 bases not matched to a gene. The CDR3 loop reads CASSHGQGPRYNSPLHF. The CDR3 nucleotides are TGTGCCAGCAGCCATGGACAGGGGCCCCGCTATAATTCACCCCTCCACTTT.

V usage is TRBV29-1 and J usage is TRBJ2-1, with 10 bases that match TRBD2. Trimming cost V 7 bases and J 4 bases; bases outside gene matches: 1. From germline, CDR1 is SQVTM and CDR2 ANQGSEA. The CDR3 is 12 residues long. In nucleotides, the CDR3 is TGCAGCGCAGCGGGAGGGTACAATGAGCAGTTCTTC. This sequence encodes CSAAGGYNEQFF.

This chain links TRBV25-1 with TRBJ1-1; 8 nucleotides align to TRBD1. CDR1 is MGHDK, CDR2 SYGVNS, per germline. V gave up 7 bases and J gave up 4 bases; unmatched junction bases: 11. This CDR3 is built from 15 residues. Here the CDR3 DNA reads TGTGCCAGCACCGGGCCGTGGGACAGGATCACTGAAGCTTTCTTT. Amino acid sequence: CASTGPWDRITEAFF.

About this clone: The junction differs from germline at one of its ends, possibly a read error. V and J are TRBV28 and TRBJ2-5, with no clear D. Germline CDR1 is MDHEN and CDR2 is SYDVKM. The CDR3 contains 13 residues. CDR3 region: CASSPSPSEAQYF. Here the CDR3 DNA reads TGTGCCAGCAGCCCTTCCCCCTCAGAGGCCCAGTACTTC.

J is TRBJ1-5 and V is TRBV18, with 9 bases identical to TRBD1. CDR1 and CDR2 from the germline V gene are KGHSH and LQKENI. The CDR3 totals 17 residues. J lost 7 bases, V lost 4 bases, and 14 bases had no gene match. The CDR3 region has the DNA TGTGCCAGCTCACATATTCAGGCCGGGACAGGGAAGCAGCCCCAGCATTTT. Protein sequence: CASSHIQAGTGKQPQHF.

The chain carries TRBV10-2 and TRBJ2-1, with 12 positions matching TRBD2. The CDR3 length is 16 residues. Looked up from germline, CDR1 is WSHSY and CDR2 is SAAADI. J was trimmed by 5 bases and V by 6 bases; bases with no gene match: 8. The CDR3 DNA reads as TGCGCCAGCAGGAACCCCAGGACTAGCGGGGACAATGAGCAGTTCTTC. Its protein is CASRNPRTSGDNEQFF.

V is TRBV7-2 and J is TRBJ2-3; TRBD2 agrees at 9 bases. V dropped 2 bases and J dropped 3; count of bases not matched to a gene: 3. Looked up from germline, CDR1 is SGHTA and CDR2 is FQGNSA. The CDR3 runs 15 residues. CDR3 sequence (DNA): TGTGCCAGCAGCTTACTAGCGGGATTGACAGATACGCAGTATTTT. It specifies CASSLLAGLTDTQYF.